This TCR beta chain was identified in a study of T cells in localized non-small cell lung cancer (dated by TCRdb to 2018 to 2021). Background on the whole study: Comparing tumors with uninvolved tumor-adjacent lungs, the study looked at the T cell repertoires of roughly 250 patients with early-stage NSCLC. The cohort consisted of approximately 240 treatment-naive NSCLC patients whose localized lung tumors had been resected. The mean age of the NSCLC patients was about 64 years, with 130 or so men and 95 to 110 women. Study-wide findings and limitations: Longer overall survival was associated with higher T cell density in blood, whereas shorter survival was associated with higher clonality in adjacent lung. Multi-region tumor sequencing was not performed, so intratumor heterogeneity could not be excluded. A median of about 55 of the top 100 tumor clones were detected in paired uninvolved adjacent lung, and 28 of these tumor clones were also found among the top 100 clones of the paired uninvolved adjacent lung. Because the study design was exploratory, TCR variables were selected using unadjusted p-values without false-discovery rate correction. Uninvolved tumor-adjacent lung showed the highest T cell clonality, higher than tumor, which suggests more focused antigenic responses in the uninvolved tumor-adjacent lung.

The immunoSEQ Assay was used to sequence TCR beta CDR3 regions from DNA. The study's processing was this. T cell density was computed as TCR beta template counts normalized to usable DNA estimated by amplifying housekeeping genes. Using the preseqR package, richness was estimated by extrapolating to 120,000 templates for tissue samples and 400,000 templates for PBMC samples. Clonality was taken to be one minus Pielou's evenness. Differential abundance testing on productive amino-acid clonotypes, with a minimum total count of 5 and an alpha of 0.1, was used to identify tissue-enriched TCRs. The Jaccard Index and the Morisita Overlap Index were used to measure how much the repertoires overlapped between compartments. TCR beta CDR3s were clustered by GLIPH together with public tetramer-defined viral CDR3s, and at least three viral sequences plus V-gene enrichment were required for viral motifs. TCRdb obtained this table from immuneACCESS and retained in-frame rearrangements with V and J assigned. These tables miss some clones; where compared with another copy, unresolved V genes account for less than half of the shortfall, and the remainder is unexplained. V and J calls and clone size are as listed in that table; D and trimming were resolved from the DNA. The sample includes 75,000 to 95,000 clones, with around 80% observed a single time. The top ten constitute under 25% of the sample.

The CDR3 has 14 amino acids, counting the end cysteine and phenylalanine. Here the CDR3 DNA is all that survives: 42 bases in frame from base 1. The CDR1 and CDR2 encoded by the germline V gene (reference sequence) are LNHDA and SQIVND. Trimmed from V: 3 bases; trimmed from J: 5 bases; junction bases lacking a gene match: 4. At diagnosis, peripheral blood, uninvolved tumor-adjacent lung and tumor were collected and were preserved as a mix of fresh-frozen and FFPE material. For TCR repertoire profiling, blood samples were analyzed as peripheral blood mononuclear cells. Notes on this clone: What antigen it recognizes has not been identified. One base away there is no much larger clone; base qualities are not given.

Sequenced material: PBMCs, taken before any cancer treatment. This receptor was taken from a man aged 40-75 years with stage II squamous cell lung carcinoma. The sequence joins TRBV19 to TRBJ2-4; the central 7 bases match TRBD2. The CDR3 protein sequence reads: CASSISSGQNIQYF. The DNA reads as follows: TGTGCCAGTAGTATTTCTAGCGGCCAAAACATTCAGTACTTC.